Following are 13 T cell receptor beta chains from one sample sequenced in a study of blood T cell repertoires in COVID-19. Assay: immunoSEQ multiplex PCR; the TCRdb copy retains only in-frame clones and omits some. Counted here are 95,000 to 150,000 clones, 80% occurring once; the ten biggest clones make up more than 15%. The sample taken for sequencing was peripheral blood. All receptors come from a man between 60 and 75 years old with active or convalescent COVID-19.

The V gene is TRBV7-6, the J gene TRBJ2-3; TRBD2 aligns across 11 bases. The V and J ends lost 2 bases and 1 base, in that order; junction bases with no gene match: 2. Per germline, CDR1 SGHVS and CDR2 FNYEAQ. This CDR3 has 16 residues. CDR3 nucleotide sequence: TGTGCCAGCAGCTTATTACTAGCGGGAGGCACAGATACGCAGTATTTT. Protein sequence: CASSLLLAGGTDTQYF.

This clone was seen just once. The chain uses TRBV6-5 and TRBJ1-4, with a tentative D call TRBD1 (5 bases). The CDR3 totals 15 residues. V gave up 7 bases and J gave up 5 bases, with 17 bases separating them. CDR1 and CDR2 (germline): MNHEY, SVGAGI. The CDR3 loop reads CASTPRGGVNEKLFF. Written as DNA, the CDR3 is TGTGCCAGCACTCCCCGGGGAGGGGTGAATGAAAAACTGTTTTTT.

The rearrangement links TRBV7-9 to TRBJ2-3, with TRBD2 matching over 7 bases. Unmatched junction bases numbered 9, after V lost 4 bases and J lost 2 bases. This CDR3 spans 16 amino acids. Germline CDR1 SEHNR, CDR2 FQNEAQ (reference sequence). CDR3 nucleotide sequence: TGTGCCAGCAGCTCCCGGGACTACCCATTCACAGATACGCAGTATTTT. Protein sequence: CASSSRDYPFTDTQYF.

The V and J genes are TRBV3-1 (or the pseudogene TRBV3-2) and TRBJ2-7; perhaps TRBD2 as D (5 bases). The V end was cut by 1 base, the J end by 8 bases, with 12 bases between. This CDR3 has 13 amino acids. Germline CDR1 LGHDT, CDR2 YNNKEL (reference sequence). This chain's CDR3 is CASSQGEATKQYF. In DNA, the CDR3 is TGTGCCAGCAGCCAAGGAGAGGCGACTAAGCAGTACTTC.

The chain joins TRBV4-2 to TRBJ2-7; TRBD1 might be the D (6 bases). Germline V gives CDR1 LGHNA, CDR2 YNFKEQ. Trimming took off 7 bases at V and 4 bases at J, with 17 bases between the two ends. The CDR3 covers 14 residues. The CDR3 coding sequence is TGTGCCAGCACCCCTGGGGGCGGACCTTACGAGCAGTACTTC. This sequence encodes CASTPGGGPYEQYF.

This clone occurred once. The chain joins TRBV3-1 (or the pseudogene TRBV3-2) to TRBJ1-1; D is undetermined. CDR1 LGHDT and CDR2 YNNKEL come from the germline V gene (reference sequence). The V gene lost 4 bases and the J gene lost 4 bases, with 19 bases spanning the gap. CDR3 length: 16 amino acids. The CDR3 region is CASSPTPPGVGTEAFF. CDR3 nucleotides: TGTGCCAGCAGCCCTACCCCTCCCGGGGTCGGCACTGAAGCTTTCTTT.

The chain couples TRBV18 to TRBJ2-7; 8 nucleotides align to TRBD1. Losses at the gene ends were 4 bases for V and 4 bases for J; bases not matched to a gene: 9. CDR1 and CDR2 (germline): KGHSH, LQKENI. The CDR3 runs 15 residues. The CDR3 spells CASSLGTGYQYEQYF. For the CDR3, the DNA is TGTGCCAGCTCACTCGGGACAGGATATCAGTACGAGCAGTACTTC. The complete variable domain, with remaining parts taken from reference TRBV18 and TRBJ2-7, reads NAGVMQNPRHLVRRRGQEARLRCSPMKGHSHVYWYRQLPEEGLKFMVYLQKENIIDESGMPKERFSAEFPKEGPSILRIQQVVRGDSAAYFCASSLGTGYQYEQYFGPGTRLTVT.

The gene calls are TRBV7-9 and TRBJ2-5, with 9 bases identical to TRBD1. Looked up from germline, CDR1 is SEHNR and CDR2 is FQNEAQ (reference sequence). The V gene end was trimmed by 5 bases and the J gene end by 0 bases; junction bases not matched to a gene: 13. This CDR3 has 18 residues. In DNA, the CDR3 is TGTGCCAGCAGCCCGGACAGGGGCCTGAATTTGTACCAAGAGACCCAGTACTTC. It is translated as CASSPDRGLNLYQETQYF.

As regards this clone: The same CDR3 is also encoded by other DNA sequences in this sample. This chain links TRBV6-5 with TRBJ2-7; tentatively, D is TRBD1 (5 bases). Germline CDR1 and CDR2: MNHEY and SVGAGI. This CDR3 has 14 residues. V was cut by 6 bases and J by 2 bases, with 14 bases left in between. The CDR3 sequence: CASSSGQGPYEQYF. CDR3 in DNA: TGTGCCAGCAGCTCCGGGCAGGGTCCCTACGAGCAGTACTTC.

V and J are TRBV5-1 and TRBJ2-7, with unresolved D. From germline, CDR1 is SGHRS and CDR2 YFSETQ. V lost 4 bases and J lost 0, with 11 bases in between. This CDR3 has 14 residues. The CDR3 coding sequence is TGCGCCAGCAGCGGAGCAGCCAGCTCCTACGAGCAGTACTTC. It encodes CASSGAASSYEQYF.

This clone appeared a few times. This rearrangement joins TRBV21-1 to TRBJ2-5; the DNA was not used to check the table's D call, TRBD2. TRBV21-1 has pseudogene status. The CDR3 consists of 18 residues. As DNA, the CDR3 is TGTGCCAGCAGCAAATACTACCGTGGGACTAGCAGGGAAGAGACCCAGTACTTC. Encoded protein: CASSKYYRGTSREETQYF.

This clone was observed a few times. The chain recombines TRBV19 with TRBJ2-1; perhaps TRBD1 as D (8 bases). Germline V lookup: CDR1 LNHDA, CDR2 SQIVND (reference sequence). The length of the CDR3 is 16 residues. V dropped 5 bases and J dropped 4 bases, with 18 bases sitting between them. In nucleotides, the CDR3 is TGTGCCAGTAGTGCCGACACAGGGGGGGGATACAATGAGCAGTTCTTC. This translates into CASSADTGGGYNEQFF.

The chain employs TRBV9 and TRBJ2-7, with a tentative D call TRBD1 (6 bases). CDR3 size: 13 residues. CDR1 and CDR2 from the germline V gene are SGDLS and YYNGEE. V dropped 0 bases and J dropped 10 bases, with 14 bases sitting between them. The DNA of the CDR3 is TGTGCCAGCAGCGTAGGTACAGGGAGAGTACAGTACTTC. Amino acid sequence: CASSVGTGRVQYF.